The T cell receptor beta chain under discussion was sequenced for a study of radiation and T cells in renal cell carcinoma. CDR3 size: 13 residues. Germline V gene lookup returns CDR1 SGHTA and CDR2 FQGNSA. The V end was cut by 1 base, the J end by 7 bases, with 11 bases between. Treatment: treatment-naive control, cytoreductive nephrectomy. Some clones are missing from TCRdb's copy, which holds only in-frame ones; the method was immunoSEQ multiplex PCR. The sample has approximately 16,000 clones; about 58% are singletons. This receptor was identified in a man aged 35 to 55 with renal cell carcinoma. Specimen: tumor tissue, collected from a patient whose treatment was nephrectomy without radiotherapy. The chain recombines TRBV7-2 with TRBJ2-7; D possibly corresponds to TRBD1 (5 bases). CDR3 DNA sequence: TGTGCCAGCAGCTTAGTCGCAGGGAAGGAGCAGTACTTC. It specifies CASSLVAGKEQYF.